Below, 32 T cell receptor beta chains from the same sample are listed, as sequenced in a study of blood T cell repertoires in COVID-19. Measured with immunoSEQ multiplex PCR; TCRdb has only the in-frame clones, and not every one. The sample records about 210,000 clones, roughly 85% being singletons. Input material: peripheral blood. These receptors originate from a woman in her thirties or forties with active or convalescent COVID-19.

The rearrangement uses TRBV29-1 and TRBJ1-2; D gene uncertain. CDR1 is SQVTM and CDR2 is ANQGSEA in the germline V gene. V shed 4 bases and J shed 1 base, with 10 bases lying between them. The CDR3 length is 13 residues. In DNA, the CDR3 is TGCAGCGTTGGAGATCGGGGTAACTATGGCTACACCTTC. Protein sequence: CSVGDRGNYGYTF.

The chain combines TRBV27 with TRBJ2-3; D possibly corresponds to TRBD2 (7 bases). This CDR3 spans 14 amino acids. Trimming left V 6 bases short and J 2 bases short, with 12 bases between. Germline loops: CDR1 MNHEY, CDR2 SMNVEV (reference sequence). DNA for the CDR3: TGTGCCAGCAGACGGGGGGCTCTCACAGATACGCAGTATTTT. It codes for CASRRGALTDTQYF.

The chain recombines TRBV7-2 with TRBJ1-3; possible D gene TRBD1, 5 bases. This CDR3 has 16 residues. Germline-derived CDR1 and CDR2 are SGHTA and FQGNSA. V was cut by 0 bases and J by 0 bases, with 9 bases left in between. CDR3 sequence: CASSLAGGFSGNTIYF. CDR3 sequence (DNA): TGTGCCAGCAGCTTAGCGGGGGGGTTCTCTGGAAACACCATATATTTT.

This clone was seen once. This chain joins TRBV5-8 and TRBJ2-5, with 9 bases that match TRBD2. J was trimmed by 2 bases and V by 2 bases; bases with no gene match: 13. This CDR3 contains 18 residues. CDR1 and CDR2 from the germline V gene are SGHTS and YDEGEE. The CDR3: CASSFGASGVWVQETQYF. The CDR3 region has the DNA TGTGCCAGCAGCTTCGGGGCTAGCGGGGTGTGGGTTCAAGAGACCCAGTACTTC.

V is TRBV30 and J is TRBJ2-7; D possibly corresponds to TRBD1 (8 bases). Deletions cut 8 bases from V and 5 bases from J, with 34 bases between. The CDR3 totals 18 residues. Germline CDR1 is GTSNPN and CDR2 is SVGIG (reference sequence). The CDR3 sequence is CAGTGGGIAVLGGDEQYF. The CDR3 bases are TGTGCCGGCACAGGGGGGGGGATCGCCGTGCTCGGAGGAGACGAGCAGTACTTC.

The chain recombines TRBV20-1 with TRBJ1-2; TRBD1 aligns across 8 bases. CDR3 length equals 11 residues. Germline values: CDR1 DFQATT, CDR2 SNEGSKA (reference sequence). The CDR3 DNA reads as TGCGGAGGGACAGGCCTCTATGGCTACACCTTC. Amino acids: CGGTGLYGYTF.

This clone was seen only once. This chain joins TRBV7-2 and TRBJ2-2, with 9 bases aligning to TRBD1. V was pared by 5 bases and J by 4 bases, with 8 bases of the junction left unmatched. Germline loops: CDR1 SGHTA, CDR2 FQGNSA. CDR3 size: 16 residues. In DNA form, the CDR3 reads TGTGCCAGCAGCGACGGGACAGGGCCGAGCACCGGGGAGCTGTTTTTT. Translation: CASSDGTGPSTGELFF.

The rearrangement joins TRBV28 to TRBJ1-2; 10 nucleotides match TRBD1. The CDR3 is made up of 14 amino acids. V was clipped by 6 bases and J by 5 bases; unmatched bases: 6. Germline assignment: CDR1 MDHEN and CDR2 SYDVKM. The DNA for the CDR3 is TGTGCCAGCAGCCTGGGACAGGGGAGGTATGGCTACACCTTC. Amino acid sequence: CASSLGQGRYGYTF.

V usage is TRBV5-4 and J usage is TRBJ2-3, with TRBD1 identical over 8 bases. The V segment lost 0 bases and the J segment 7 bases; nucleotides outside the gene matches: 7. There are 15 residues in the CDR3. CDR1 is SGHNT, CDR2 YYREEE, per germline (reference sequence). The CDR3 DNA reads as TGTGCCAGCAGCTTGGTTGGCACAGGGGGAAATACGCAGTATTTT. Its translation is CASSLVGTGGNTQYF.

The V call is TRBV14, the J call TRBJ2-2; TRBD1 matches at 7 bases. V gave up 4 bases and J gave up 1 base; unmatched junction bases: 12. CDR1 is SGHDN, CDR2 FVKESK, per germline. The CDR3 sequence is 18 residues long. The CDR3 nucleotides read TGTGCCAGCAGCCTCCAAAGGGGGCAGGGTTGGAACACCGGGGAGCTGTTTTTT. Encoded protein: CASSLQRGQGWNTGELFF. Filled out from reference TRBV14 and TRBJ2-2, the complete variable domain reads EAGVTQFPSHSVIEKGQTVTLRCDPISGHDNLYWYRRVMGKEIKFLLHFVKESKQDESGMPNNRFLAERTGGTYSTLKVQPAELEDSGVYFCASSLQRGQGWNTGELFFGEGSRLTVL.

This chain uses TRBV5-1 with TRBJ1-1; D is unclear. This CDR3 region has 14 residues. CDR1 is SGHRS and CDR2 is YFSETQ in the germline V gene. Trimming left V 7 bases short and J 2 bases short, with 15 bases between. The CDR3 DNA reads as TGCGCCAGCGCCCATGGAGGGTTAAACACTGAAGCTTTCTTT. This sequence encodes CASAHGGLNTEAFF. Complete variable domain (other parts from reference TRBV5-1 and TRBJ1-1): KAGVTQTPRYLIKTRGQQVTLSCSPISGHRSVSWYQQTPGQGLQFLFEYFSETQRNKGNFPGRFSGRQFSNSRSEMNVSTLELGDSALYLCASAHGGLNTEAFFGQGTRLTVV.

The V call is TRBV3-1 (or the pseudogene TRBV3-2), the J call TRBJ1-2; a weak D match, TRBD1 (6 bases). This CDR3 spans 15 amino acids. Between the trimmed V and J ends, which lost 4 bases and 4 bases, there was a span of 16 bases. Germline values: CDR1 LGHDT, CDR2 YNNKEL (reference sequence). CDR3 bases: TGTGCCAGCAGCCCGAAAATCCAGGACAGCTATGGCTACACCTTC. Translation: CASSPKIQDSYGYTF.

The J gene is TRBJ1-4, the V gene TRBV29-1; 7 positions match TRBD1. This CDR3 region has 14 residues. Germline assignment: CDR1 SQVTM and CDR2 ANQGSEA. The trim removed 8 bases at V and 0 bases at J, leaving 6 bases unmatched. CDR3 sequence reads: CSSRQGTTNEKLFF. The CDR3 nucleotides read TGCAGCTCTCGACAGGGAACAACTAATGAAAAACTGTTTTTT. The whole variable domain, remainder taken from reference TRBV29-1 and TRBJ1-4, is SAVISQKPSRDICQRGTSLTIQCQVDSQVTMMFWYRQQPGQSLTLIATANQGSEATYESGFVIDKFPISRPNLTFSTLTVSNMSPEDSSIYLCSSRQGTTNEKLFFGSGTQLSVL.

This rearrangement joins TRBV12-2 to TRBJ1-5; the D segment call TRBD1 is taken from the table without a DNA check. TRBV12-2 is termed a pseudogene. This CDR3 has 16 residues. CDR3 sequence (DNA): TGTGCAAGTCGCTTAGTTAGGAACAGGGGCAATCAGCCCCAGCATTTT. Its translation: CASRLVRNRGNQPQHF.

This rearrangement joins TRBV24-1 to TRBJ1-5; D might be TRBD1 (5 bases). Looked up from germline, CDR1 is KGHDR and CDR2 is SFDVKD. The CDR3 has 16 amino acids. Trimming removed 2 bases from V and 2 bases from J, with 12 bases in between. Written as DNA, the CDR3 is TGTGCCACCAGTGATTCTGTCAGGGCGGGCAATCAGCCCCAGCATTTT. It specifies CATSDSVRAGNQPQHF.

The chain recombines TRBV11-3 with TRBJ2-1; perhaps TRBD2 as D (6 bases). Per germline, CDR1 SGHNT and CDR2 YENEEA. The CDR3 contains 14 residues. Trimming removed 5 bases from V and 7 bases from J, with 15 bases in between. The CDR3 reads CASSPDGGWNEQFF. CDR3 sequence (DNA): TGTGCCAGCAGCCCCGACGGGGGATGGAATGAGCAGTTCTTC.

J is TRBJ2-7 and V is TRBV27, with 10 bases that match TRBD2. V lost 6 bases and J lost 6; bases outside the gene matches: 11. CDR3 length equals 15 residues. Germline V gives CDR1 MNHEY, CDR2 SMNVEV (reference sequence). This chain's CDR3 is CASSPVASGSSEQYF. The CDR3 nucleotides are TGTGCCAGCAGCCCAGTCGCTAGCGGGAGCTCCGAGCAGTACTTC.

The J gene is TRBJ1-3, the V gene TRBV30; weak D call: TRBD1 (5 bases). CDR1 GTSNPN and CDR2 SVGIG come from the germline V gene (reference sequence). The CDR3 contains 14 residues. Trimming took off 2 bases at V and 3 bases at J, with 11 bases between the two ends. CDR3: CAWSRERGGNTIYF. The CDR3 DNA is TGTGCCTGGAGTCGGGAGAGGGGTGGAAACACCATATATTTT.

This clone was seen a single time. The gene calls are TRBV16 and TRBJ1-1; 7 nucleotides line up with TRBD1. Germline CDR1 and CDR2: KGHSY and FQNENV. The CDR3 extends over 16 amino acids. V gave up 0 bases and J gave up 1 base; unmatched junction bases: 5. The CDR3 nucleotides are TGTGCCAGCAGCCAATCGGTGGCAGGGGGGAACACTGAAGCTTTCTTT. This sequence encodes CASSQSVAGGNTEAFF.

CDR3 loop: CASGEPHGYEQYF. In nucleotides, the CDR3 is TGTGCCAGCGGGGAGCCCCACGGTTACGAGCAGTACTTC. V and J are TRBV5-5 and TRBJ2-7, with D possibly matching TRBD2 (5 bases). V gave up 7 bases and J gave up 4 bases, with 15 bases separating them. The CDR3 has 13 residues. CDR1 SGHKS and CDR2 YYEKEE come from the germline V gene (reference sequence).

This chain joins TRBV3-1 (or the pseudogene TRBV3-2) and TRBJ2-5; 13 bases match TRBD2. This CDR3 has 14 residues. From germline, CDR1 is LGHDT and CDR2 YNNKEL (reference sequence). V was clipped by 0 bases and J by 13 bases; unmatched bases: 5. This CDR3 reads CASSQESRLAGGYF. The CDR3 nucleotides read TGTGCCAGCAGCCAAGAGTCCCGACTAGCGGGAGGGTACTTC.

This rearrangement joins TRBV6-2 or TRBV6-3 to TRBJ2-1; 10 nucleotides agree with TRBD2. Trimming took 5 bases from V and 2 from J; bases not matched to a gene: 15. Germline V gene data show CDR1 as MNHEY and CDR2 as SVGEGT. This CDR3 has 19 amino acids. CDR3 DNA sequence: TGTGCCAGCAGTCCCCGGAATAGCGGGGGGAACGGAGCCTACAATGAGCAGTTCTTC. Translated: CASSPRNSGGNGAYNEQFF.

To note about this clone: Other DNA variants within this sample encode the same CDR3. The chain links TRBV7-2 to TRBJ1-3, with D possibly TRBD1 on 6 matching bases. Per germline, CDR1 SGHTA and CDR2 FQGNSA. V was shortened by 1 base and J by 0 bases, with 7 bases between the two germline ends. This CDR3 comprises 15 residues. DNA for the CDR3: TGTGCCAGCAGCTTAGGGGGGCTCTCTGGAAACACCATATATTTT. Protein sequence: CASSLGGLSGNTIYF.

The rearrangement joins TRBV19 to TRBJ1-2, with TRBD1 matching 10 bases. The CDR3 loop spans 14 amino acids. J gave up 4 bases and V 9 bases, and 8 bases lay outside the gene matches. The V gene's germline CDR1 is LNHDA and CDR2 SQIVND (reference sequence). For the CDR3, the DNA is TGTGCCAGCATAGACAGGGGGCGAAGCTATGGCTACACCTTC. Translating gives CASIDRGRSYGYTF.

The rearrangement joins TRBV6-5 to TRBJ1-2; 7 nucleotides line up with TRBD1. The CDR3 loop spans 13 amino acids. V was pared by 8 bases and J by 4 bases, with 7 bases of the junction left unmatched. Germline assignment: CDR1 MNHEY and CDR2 SVGAGI. CDR3 residues: CASRTGQAYGYTF. The CDR3 nucleotides read TGTGCCAGCCGGACCGGACAGGCCTATGGCTACACCTTC.

V gene TRBV7-6 combines with J gene TRBJ2-3; TRBD2 might be the D (5 bases). Trimming removed 1 base from V and 3 bases from J, with 11 bases in between. The CDR3 loop spans 15 amino acids. Per the germline V gene, CDR1 is SGHVS and CDR2 is FNYEAQ. The CDR3 spells CASSLGGIGTDTQYF. The DNA of the CDR3 is TGTGCCAGCAGCTTAGGAGGGATAGGGACAGATACGCAGTATTTT.

The chain uses TRBV4-3 and TRBJ1-1; 8 bases align to TRBD1. V gave up 4 bases and J gave up 6 bases; unmatched junction bases: 10. The germline V gene encodes CDR1 LGHNA and CDR2 YSLEER. The CDR3 sequence is 15 residues long. The CDR3 here is CASSLRIPGGSEAFF. CDR3 sequence (DNA): TGCGCCAGCAGCCTACGTATACCAGGGGGCTCTGAAGCTTTCTTT.

V and J are TRBV5-6 and TRBJ1-2; 8 bases align to TRBD1. This CDR3 comprises 14 residues. CDR1 SGHDT and CDR2 YYEEEE come from the germline V gene. Germline trimming cut 0 bases from V and 5 bases from J; bases unmatched to any gene: 3. The CDR3 is CASSLAGGLYGYTF. Here the CDR3 DNA reads TGTGCCAGCAGCTTGGCAGGGGGCCTTTATGGCTACACCTTC.

The V and J genes are TRBV3-1 (or the pseudogene TRBV3-2) and TRBJ1-3, with D unresolved. The V and J ends lost 0 bases and 0 bases respectively, with 9 bases between them. Germline V gene sequence: CDR1 LGHDT, CDR2 YNNKEL (reference sequence). The CDR3 consists of 16 residues. The CDR3 DNA follows: TGTGCCAGCAGCCAAGAGGGCACACGCTCTGGAAACACCATATATTTT. Protein sequence: CASSQEGTRSGNTIYF.

The genes are TRBV6-5 and TRBJ1-2; TRBD1 agrees at 7 bases. This CDR3 spans 13 amino acids. Germline V CDR1 and CDR2: MNHEY, SVGAGI. With V trimmed by 6 bases and J by 5 bases, 6 bases remained unmatched. This CDR3 reads CASRNAGQYGYTF. The CDR3 DNA reads TGTGCCAGCAGGAATGCGGGACAGTATGGCTACACCTTC.

The chain links TRBV24-1 to TRBJ2-7, with 8 bases lining up with TRBD2. The CDR3 has 21 amino acids. Germline V gives CDR1 KGHDR, CDR2 SFDVKD. The ends lost 5 bases at V and 2 bases at J; junction bases unmatched: 25. The CDR3 bases are TGTGCCACCAGTGGATCACCCCCCGGGCCGGGAGGGGAGCGGGGCGCCTACGAGCAGTACTTC. Protein sequence: CATSGSPPGPGGERGAYEQYF.

This clone is a singleton in its sample. The chain is built from TRBV21-1 and TRBJ2-5; TRBD1 is the table's D call, not checked against the DNA. TRBV21-1 is designated a pseudogene. This CDR3 region has 17 residues. The CDR3 bases are TGTGCCAGCAGCGCACTCCCCCGACAGGGGTACCAAGAGACCCAGTACTTC. Translating gives CASSALPRQGYQETQYF.